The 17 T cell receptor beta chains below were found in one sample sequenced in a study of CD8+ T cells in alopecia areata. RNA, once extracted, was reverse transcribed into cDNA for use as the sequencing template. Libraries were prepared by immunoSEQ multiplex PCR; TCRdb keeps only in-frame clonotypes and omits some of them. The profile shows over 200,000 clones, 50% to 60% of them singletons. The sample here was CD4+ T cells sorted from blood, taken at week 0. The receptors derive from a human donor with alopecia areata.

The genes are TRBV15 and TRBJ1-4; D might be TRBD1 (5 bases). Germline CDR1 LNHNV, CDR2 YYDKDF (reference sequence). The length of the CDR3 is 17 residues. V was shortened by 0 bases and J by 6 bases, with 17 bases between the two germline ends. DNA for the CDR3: TGTGCCACCAGCAGAGATGTTCAGGGAGCGGGCGATGAAAAACTGTTTTTT. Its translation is CATSRDVQGAGDEKLFF.

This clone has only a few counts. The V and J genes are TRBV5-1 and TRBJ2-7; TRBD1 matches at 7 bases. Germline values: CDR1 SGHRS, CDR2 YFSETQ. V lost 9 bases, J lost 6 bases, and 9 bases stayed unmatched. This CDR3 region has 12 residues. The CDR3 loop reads CATRRTGGEQYF. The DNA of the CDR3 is TGCGCCACCAGACGGACAGGCGGCGAGCAGTACTTC. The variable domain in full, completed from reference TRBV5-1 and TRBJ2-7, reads KAGVTQTPRYLIKTRGQQVTLSCSPISGHRSVSWYQQTPGQGLQFLFEYFSETQRNKGNFPGRFSGRQFSNSRSEMNVSTLELGDSALYLCATRRTGGEQYFGPGTRLTVT.

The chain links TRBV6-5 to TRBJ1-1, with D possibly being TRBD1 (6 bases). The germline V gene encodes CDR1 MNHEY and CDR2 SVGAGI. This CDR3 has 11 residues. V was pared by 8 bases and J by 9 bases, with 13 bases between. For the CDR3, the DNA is TGTGCCAGCTCGACAGGACTAAAAGCTTTCTTT. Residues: CASSTGLKAFF.

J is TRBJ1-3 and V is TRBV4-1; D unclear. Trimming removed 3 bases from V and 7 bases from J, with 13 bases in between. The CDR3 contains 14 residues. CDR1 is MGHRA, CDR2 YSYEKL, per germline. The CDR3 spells CASSQRQSLNTIYF. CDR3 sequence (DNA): TGCGCCAGCAGCCAGAGACAATCCTTGAACACCATATATTTT.

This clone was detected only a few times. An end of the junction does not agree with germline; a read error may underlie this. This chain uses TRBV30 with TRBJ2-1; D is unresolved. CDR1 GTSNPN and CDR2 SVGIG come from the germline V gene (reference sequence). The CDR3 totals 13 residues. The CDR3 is CAWAEDQITATVF. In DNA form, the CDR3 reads TGTGCCTGGGCCGAGGACCAGATTACAGCCACGGTCTTC. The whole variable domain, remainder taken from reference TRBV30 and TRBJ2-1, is SQTIHQWPATLVQPVGSPLSLECTVEGTSNPNLYWYRQAAGRGLQLLFYSVGIGQISSEVPQNLSASRPQDRQFILSSKKLLLSDSGFYLCAWAEDQITATVFGPGTRLTVL.

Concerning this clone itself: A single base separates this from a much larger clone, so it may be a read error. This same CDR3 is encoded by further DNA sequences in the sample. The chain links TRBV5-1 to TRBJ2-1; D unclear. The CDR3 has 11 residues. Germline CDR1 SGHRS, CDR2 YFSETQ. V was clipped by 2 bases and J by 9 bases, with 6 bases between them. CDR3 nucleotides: TGCGCCAGCAGCTTATGGGGTGAGCAGTTCTTC. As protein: CASSLWGEQFF.

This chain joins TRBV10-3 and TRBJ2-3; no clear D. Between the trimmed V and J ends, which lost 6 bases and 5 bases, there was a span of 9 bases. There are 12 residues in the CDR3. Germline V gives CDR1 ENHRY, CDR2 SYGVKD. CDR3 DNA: TGTGCCATCAGAGGGTCCGAAGATACGCAGTATTTT. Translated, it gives CAIRGSEDTQYF.

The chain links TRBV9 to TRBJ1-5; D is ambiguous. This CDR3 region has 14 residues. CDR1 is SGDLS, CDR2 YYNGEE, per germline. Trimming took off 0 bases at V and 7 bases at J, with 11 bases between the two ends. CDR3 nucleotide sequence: TGTGCCAGCAGCGTAGCTAGGTATGGGCAGCCCCAGCATTTT. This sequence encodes CASSVARYGQPQHF.

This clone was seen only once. The CDR3 reads CASSLGTSQETQYF. The CDR3 DNA reads as TGCGCCAGCAGCTTAGGGACCAGCCAAGAGACCCAGTACTTC. V usage is TRBV5-1 and J usage is TRBJ2-5; D possibly matches TRBD1 or TRBD2 (5 bases each). From germline, CDR1 is SGHRS and CDR2 YFSETQ. V lost 2 bases, J lost 1 base, and 9 bases lay in between. The CDR3 is 14 amino acids.

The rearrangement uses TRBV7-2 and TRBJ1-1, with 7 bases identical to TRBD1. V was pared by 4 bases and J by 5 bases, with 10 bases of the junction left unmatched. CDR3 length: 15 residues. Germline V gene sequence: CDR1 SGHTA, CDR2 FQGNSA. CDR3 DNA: TGTGCCAGCAGCTCACAGGGACAGTCGGGAACTGAAGCTTTCTTT. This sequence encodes CASSSQGQSGTEAFF.

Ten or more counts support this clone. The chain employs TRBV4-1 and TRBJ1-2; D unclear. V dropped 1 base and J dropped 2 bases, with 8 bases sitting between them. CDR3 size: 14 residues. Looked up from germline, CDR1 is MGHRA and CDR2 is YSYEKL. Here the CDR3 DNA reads TGCGCCAGCAGCCAAGTAGCCGGAAACTATGGCTACACCTTC. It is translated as CASSQVAGNYGYTF.

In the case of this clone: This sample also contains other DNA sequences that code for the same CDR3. The CDR3 nucleotides read TGTGCCAGCAGCGTAGCACGTAACACTGAAGCTTTCTTT. Translated, it gives CASSVARNTEAFF. The V and J genes are TRBV9 and TRBJ1-1, with D unresolved. The V end was cut by 0 bases, the J end by 2 bases, with 5 bases between. This CDR3 has 13 residues. Germline V gene sequence: CDR1 SGDLS, CDR2 YYNGEE.

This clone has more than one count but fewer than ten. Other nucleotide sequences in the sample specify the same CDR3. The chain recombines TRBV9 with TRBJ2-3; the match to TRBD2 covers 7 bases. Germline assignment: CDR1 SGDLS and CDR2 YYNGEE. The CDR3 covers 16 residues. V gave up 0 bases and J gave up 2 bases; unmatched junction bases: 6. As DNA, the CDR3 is TGTGCCAGCAGCGTAGGACTAGCTCCTTACACAGATACGCAGTATTTT. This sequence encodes CASSVGLAPYTDTQYF.

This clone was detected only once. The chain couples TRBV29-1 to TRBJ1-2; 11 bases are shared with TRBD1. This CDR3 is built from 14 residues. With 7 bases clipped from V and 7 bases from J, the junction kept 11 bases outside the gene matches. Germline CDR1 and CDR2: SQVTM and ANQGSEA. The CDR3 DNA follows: TGCAGCGCCGGATCGGACAGGGGGCTAGTTGGCTACACCTTC. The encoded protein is CSAGSDRGLVGYTF.

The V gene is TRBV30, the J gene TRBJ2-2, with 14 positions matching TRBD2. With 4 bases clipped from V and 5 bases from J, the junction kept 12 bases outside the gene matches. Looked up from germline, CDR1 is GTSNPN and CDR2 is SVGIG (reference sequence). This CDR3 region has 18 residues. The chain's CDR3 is CAWTAGGLAGVGTGELFF. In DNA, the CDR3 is TGTGCCTGGACAGCCGGGGGACTAGCGGGAGTCGGGACCGGGGAGCTGTTTTTT. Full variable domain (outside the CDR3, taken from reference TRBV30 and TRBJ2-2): SQTIHQWPATLVQPVGSPLSLECTVEGTSNPNLYWYRQAAGRGLQLLFYSVGIGQISSEVPQNLSASRPQDRQFILSSKKLLLSDSGFYLCAWTAGGLAGVGTGELFFGEGSRLTVL.

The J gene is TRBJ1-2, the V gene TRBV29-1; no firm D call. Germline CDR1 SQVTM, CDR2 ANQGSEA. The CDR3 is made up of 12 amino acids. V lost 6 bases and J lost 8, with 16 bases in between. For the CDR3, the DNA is TGCAGCGTAGCTCTTTCCCCGGAGGGCTACACCTTC. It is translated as CSVALSPEGYTF.

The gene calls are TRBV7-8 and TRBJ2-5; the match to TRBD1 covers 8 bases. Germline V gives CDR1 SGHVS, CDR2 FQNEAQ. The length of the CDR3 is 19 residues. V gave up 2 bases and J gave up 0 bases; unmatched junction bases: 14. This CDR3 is CASSLLRQGALKNQETQYF. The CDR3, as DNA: TGTGCCAGCAGCTTACTGCGTCAGGGGGCTTTAAAGAACCAAGAGACCCAGTACTTC.